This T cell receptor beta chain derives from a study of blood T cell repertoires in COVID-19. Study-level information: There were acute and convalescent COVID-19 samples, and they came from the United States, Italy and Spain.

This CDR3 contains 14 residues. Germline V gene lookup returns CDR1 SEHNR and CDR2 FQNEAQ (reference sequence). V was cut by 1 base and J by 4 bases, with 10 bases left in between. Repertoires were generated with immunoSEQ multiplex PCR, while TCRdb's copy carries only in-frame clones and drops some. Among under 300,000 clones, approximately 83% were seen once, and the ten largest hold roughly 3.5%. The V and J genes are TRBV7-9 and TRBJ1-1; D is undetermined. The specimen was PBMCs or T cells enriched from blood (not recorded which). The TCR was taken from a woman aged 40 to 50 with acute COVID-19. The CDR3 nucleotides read TGTGCCAGCAGCTTAGAGTCGACGGGCACTGAAGCTTTCTTT. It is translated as CASSLESTGTEAFF.